This T cell receptor (beta chain) was sequenced in a study of CD8+ T cells in alopecia areata. In the case of this clone: What it recognizes is unknown.

Extraction and reverse transcription of RNA yielded cDNA as the sequencing template. This table comes from immunoSEQ multiplex PCR, and its TCRdb copy is limited to in-frame clones, with some not included. The data hold about 270,000 clones, with around three fifths observed a single time. General study findings and limits: During tofacitinib treatment, many expanded lesional clones remained in scalp and blood.

Treatment indicated: oral pan-JAK inhibitor, 5-10 mg twice daily. Peripheral blood samples and lesional scalp punch biopsies were obtained from alopecia areata patients. This specimen consisted of CD4+ T cells sorted from blood, obtained around week 53, from a patient treated with tofacitinib. The sequence came from a human donor with alopecia areata.

The CDR3 sequence: CAWTFEGSGNTIYF. CDR3 nucleotides: TGTGCCTGGACCTTTGAGGGCTCTGGAAACACCATATATTTT. The chain has TRBV30 and TRBJ1-3, with unresolved D. V gave up 4 bases and J gave up 0 bases, with 10 bases separating them. Germline V gene data show CDR1 as GTSNPN and CDR2 as SVGIG (reference sequence). CDR3 length: 14 residues.